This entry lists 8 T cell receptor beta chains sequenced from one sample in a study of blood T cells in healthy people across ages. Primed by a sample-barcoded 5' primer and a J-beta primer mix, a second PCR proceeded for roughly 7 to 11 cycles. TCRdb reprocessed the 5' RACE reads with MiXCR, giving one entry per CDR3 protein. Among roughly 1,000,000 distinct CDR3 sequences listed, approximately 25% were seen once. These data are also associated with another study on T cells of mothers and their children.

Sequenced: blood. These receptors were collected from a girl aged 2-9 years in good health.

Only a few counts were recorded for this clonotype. CDR3 nucleotides: TGTGCCAGCAGCCCATCGACACCGAACACTGAAGCTTTCTTT. Its translation is CASSPSTPNTEAFF. This chain uses TRBV11-2 with TRBJ1-1; no definite D call. The V end was cut by 5 bases, the J end by 1 base, with 11 bases between. Germline lookup yields CDR1 SGHAT and CDR2 FQNNGV. The CDR3 spans 14 residues.

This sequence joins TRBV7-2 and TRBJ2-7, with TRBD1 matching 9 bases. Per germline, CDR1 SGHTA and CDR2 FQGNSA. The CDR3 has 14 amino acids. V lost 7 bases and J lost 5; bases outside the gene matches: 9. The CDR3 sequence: CASNPTGGYNEQYF. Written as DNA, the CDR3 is TGTGCCAGCAACCCAACAGGGGGCTACAACGAGCAGTACTTC.

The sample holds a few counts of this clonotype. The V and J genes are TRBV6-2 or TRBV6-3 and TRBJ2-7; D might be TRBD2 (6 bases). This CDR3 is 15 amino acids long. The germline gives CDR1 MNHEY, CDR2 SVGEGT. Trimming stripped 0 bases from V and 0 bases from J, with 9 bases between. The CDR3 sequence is CASSYSRDFSYEQYF. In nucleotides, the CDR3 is TGTGCCAGCAGTTACTCGAGGGACTTCTCCTACGAGCAGTACTTC.

The CDR3 spells CASGVTYEQYF. In DNA, the CDR3 is TGTGCCAGCGGGGTTACCTACGAGCAGTACTTC. The chain employs TRBV12-3 or TRBV12-4 and TRBJ2-7; the D is unclear. V dropped 8 bases and J dropped 2 bases, with 7 bases sitting between them. This CDR3 comprises 11 residues.

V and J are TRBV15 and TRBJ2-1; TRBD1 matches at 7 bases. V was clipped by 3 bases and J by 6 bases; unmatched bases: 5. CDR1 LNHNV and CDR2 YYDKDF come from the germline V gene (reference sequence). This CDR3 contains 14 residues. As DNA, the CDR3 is TGTGCCACCAGCAGGCTAGGGACAGTCAATGAGCAGTTCTTC. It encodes CATSRLGTVNEQFF. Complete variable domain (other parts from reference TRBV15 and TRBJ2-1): DAMVIQNPRYQVTQFGKPVTLSCSQTLNHNVMYWYQQKSSQAPKLLFHYYDKDFNNEADTPDNFQSRRPNTSFCFLDIRSPGLGDTAMYLCATSRLGTVNEQFFGPGTRLTVL.

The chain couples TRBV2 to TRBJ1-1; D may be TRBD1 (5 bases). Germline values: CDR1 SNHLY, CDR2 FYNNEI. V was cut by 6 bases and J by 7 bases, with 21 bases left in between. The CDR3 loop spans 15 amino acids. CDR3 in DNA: TGTGCCAGCAGGGCGGCGGGGGGATCGGCAGGTGAAGCTTTCTTT. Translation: CASRAAGGSAGEAFF. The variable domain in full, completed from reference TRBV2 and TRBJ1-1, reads EPEVTQTPSHQVTQMGQEVILRCVPISNHLYFYWYRQILGQKVEFLVSFYNNEISEKSEIFDDQFSVERPDGSNFTLKIRSTKLEDSAMYFCASRAAGGSAGEAFFGQGTRLTVV.

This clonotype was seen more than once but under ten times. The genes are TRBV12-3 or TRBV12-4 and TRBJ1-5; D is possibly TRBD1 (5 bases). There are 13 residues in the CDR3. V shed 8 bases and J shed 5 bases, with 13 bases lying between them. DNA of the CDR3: TGTGCCAGCGGGGTGTTGGGGGATCAGCCCCAGCATTTT. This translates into CASGVLGDQPQHF.

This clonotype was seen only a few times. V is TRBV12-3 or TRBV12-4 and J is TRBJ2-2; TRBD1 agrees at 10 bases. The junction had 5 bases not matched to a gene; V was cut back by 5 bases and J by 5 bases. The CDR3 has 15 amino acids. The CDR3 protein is CASSPRDRGTGELFF. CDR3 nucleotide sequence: TGTGCCAGCAGTCCCCGGGACAGGGGAACCGGGGAGCTGTTTTTT.